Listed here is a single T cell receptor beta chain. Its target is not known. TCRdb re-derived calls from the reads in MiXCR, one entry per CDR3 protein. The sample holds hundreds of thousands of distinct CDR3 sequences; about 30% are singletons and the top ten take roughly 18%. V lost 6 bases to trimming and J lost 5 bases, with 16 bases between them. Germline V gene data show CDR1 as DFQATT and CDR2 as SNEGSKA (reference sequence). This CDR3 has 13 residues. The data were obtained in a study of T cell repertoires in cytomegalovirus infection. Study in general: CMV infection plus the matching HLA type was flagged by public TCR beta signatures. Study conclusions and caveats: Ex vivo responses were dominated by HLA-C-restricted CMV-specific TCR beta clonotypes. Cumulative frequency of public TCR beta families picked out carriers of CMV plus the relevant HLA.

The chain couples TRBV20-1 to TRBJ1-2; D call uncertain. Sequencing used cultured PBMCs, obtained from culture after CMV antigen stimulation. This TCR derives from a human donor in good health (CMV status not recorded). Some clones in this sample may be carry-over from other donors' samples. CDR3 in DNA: TGCAGTGCCGGGCGGGAGCCGGGGTATGGCTACACCTTC. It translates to CSAGREPGYGYTF.